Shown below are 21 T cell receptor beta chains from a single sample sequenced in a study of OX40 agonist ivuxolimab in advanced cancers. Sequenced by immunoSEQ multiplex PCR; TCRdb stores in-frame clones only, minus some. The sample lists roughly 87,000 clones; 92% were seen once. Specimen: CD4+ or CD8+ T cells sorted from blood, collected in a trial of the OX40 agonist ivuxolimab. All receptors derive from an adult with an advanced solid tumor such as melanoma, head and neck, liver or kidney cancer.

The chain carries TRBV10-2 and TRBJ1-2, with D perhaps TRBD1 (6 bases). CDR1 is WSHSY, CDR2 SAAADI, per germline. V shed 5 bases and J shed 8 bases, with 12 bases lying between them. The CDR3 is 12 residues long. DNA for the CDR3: TGCGCCAGCAGTTACGACAGGAACGGCTACACCTTC. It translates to CASSYDRNGYTF.

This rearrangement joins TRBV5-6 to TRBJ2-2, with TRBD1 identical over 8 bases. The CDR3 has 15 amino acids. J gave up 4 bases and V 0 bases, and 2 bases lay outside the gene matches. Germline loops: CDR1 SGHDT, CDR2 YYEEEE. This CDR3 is CASSLGTGPTGELFF. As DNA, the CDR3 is TGTGCCAGCAGCTTGGGGACAGGGCCCACCGGGGAGCTGTTTTTT.

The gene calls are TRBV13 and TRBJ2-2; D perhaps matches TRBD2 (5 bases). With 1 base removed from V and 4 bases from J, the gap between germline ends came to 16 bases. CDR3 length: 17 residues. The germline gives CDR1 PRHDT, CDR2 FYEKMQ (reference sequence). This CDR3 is CASSLVPSGWITGELFF. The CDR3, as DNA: TGTGCCAGCAGCTTAGTTCCTTCGGGGTGGATCACCGGGGAGCTGTTTTTT.

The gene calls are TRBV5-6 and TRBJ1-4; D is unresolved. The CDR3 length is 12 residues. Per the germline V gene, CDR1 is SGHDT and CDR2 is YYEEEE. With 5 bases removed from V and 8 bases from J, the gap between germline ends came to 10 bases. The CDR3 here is CASSQMEEKLFF. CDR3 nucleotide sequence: TGTGCCAGCAGTCAGATGGAGGAAAAACTGTTTTTT. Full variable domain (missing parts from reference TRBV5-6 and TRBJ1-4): DAGVTQSPTHLIKTRGQQVTLRCSPKSGHDTVSWYQQALGQGPQFIFQYYEEEERQRGNFPDRFSGHQFPNYSSELNVNALLLGDSALYLCASSQMEEKLFFGSGTQLSVL.

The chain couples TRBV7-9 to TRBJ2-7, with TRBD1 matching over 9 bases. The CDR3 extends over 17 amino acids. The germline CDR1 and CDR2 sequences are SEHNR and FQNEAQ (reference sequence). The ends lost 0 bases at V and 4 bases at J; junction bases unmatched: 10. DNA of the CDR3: TGTGCCAGCAGCTTAGCGCGAGGACAGGGGATAGTATACGAGCAGTACTTC. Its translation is CASSLARGQGIVYEQYF.

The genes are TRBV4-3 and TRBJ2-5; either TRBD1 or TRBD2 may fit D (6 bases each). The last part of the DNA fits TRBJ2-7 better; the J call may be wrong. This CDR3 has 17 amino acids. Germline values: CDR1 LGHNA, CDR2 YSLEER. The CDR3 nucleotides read TGCGCCAGCAGCCAAGGTTTAGGGGGGCAACGGTCCTACGAGCAGTACTTC. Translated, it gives CASSQGLGGQRSYEQYF.

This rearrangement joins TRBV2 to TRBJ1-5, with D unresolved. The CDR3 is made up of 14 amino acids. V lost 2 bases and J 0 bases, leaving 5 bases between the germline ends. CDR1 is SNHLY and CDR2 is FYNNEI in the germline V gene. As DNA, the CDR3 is TGTGCCAGCAGTGAACCAGTTAGCAATCAGCCCCAGCATTTT. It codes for CASSEPVSNQPQHF.

The CDR3 DNA reads as TGTGCCAGCAGCAGGATGGGAGCAGGGTCCACAGATACGCAGTATTTT. This translates into CASSRMGAGSTDTQYF. The chain carries TRBV7-9 and TRBJ2-3; perhaps D is TRBD1 or TRBD2 (5 bases each). CDR3 size: 16 residues. Germline V gives CDR1 SEHNR, CDR2 FQNEAQ (reference sequence). The V end was cut by 5 bases, the J end by 2 bases, with 17 bases between. Looking up the rest from reference TRBV7-9 and TRBJ2-3 gives the full variable domain: DTGVSQNPRHKITKRGQNVTFRCDPISEHNRLYWYRQTLGQGPEFLTYFQNEAQLEKSRLLSDRFSAERPKGSFSTLEIQRTEQGDSAMYLCASSRMGAGSTDTQYFGPGTRLTVL.

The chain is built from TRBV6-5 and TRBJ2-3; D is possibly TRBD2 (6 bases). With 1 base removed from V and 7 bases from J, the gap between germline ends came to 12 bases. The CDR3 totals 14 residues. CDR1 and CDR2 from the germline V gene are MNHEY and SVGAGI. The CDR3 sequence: CASSYLEGSYTQYF. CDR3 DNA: TGTGCCAGCAGTTACTTGGAGGGTTCGTATACGCAGTATTTT.

Written as DNA, the CDR3 is TGCAGCGGAGGTGGGGGTGCCTACGAGCAGTACTTC. This codes for CSGGGGAYEQYF. The genes are TRBV29-1 and TRBJ2-7; the D call may be TRBD1 or TRBD2 (5 bases each). Trimming took off 7 bases at V and 2 bases at J, with 12 bases between the two ends. The V gene's germline CDR1 is SQVTM and CDR2 ANQGSEA. This CDR3 spans 12 amino acids.

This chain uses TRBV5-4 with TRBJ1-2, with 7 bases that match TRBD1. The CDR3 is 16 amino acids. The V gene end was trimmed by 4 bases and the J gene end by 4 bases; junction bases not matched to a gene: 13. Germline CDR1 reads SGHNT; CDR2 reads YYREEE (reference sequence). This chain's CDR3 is CASSTPDRVVPYGYTF. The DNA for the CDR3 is TGTGCCAGCAGCACACCAGACAGGGTAGTCCCCTATGGCTACACCTTC. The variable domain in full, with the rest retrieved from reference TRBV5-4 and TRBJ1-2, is ETGVTQSPTHLIKTRGQQVTLRCSSQSGHNTVSWYQQALGQGPQFIFQYYREEENGRGNFPPRFSGLQFPNYSSELNVNALELDDSALYLCASSTPDRVVPYGYTFGSGTRLTVV.

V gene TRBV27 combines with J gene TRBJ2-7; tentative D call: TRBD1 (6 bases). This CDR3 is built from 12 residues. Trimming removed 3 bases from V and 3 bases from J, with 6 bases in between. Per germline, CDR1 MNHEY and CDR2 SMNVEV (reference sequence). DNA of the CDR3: TGTGCCAGCAGTTTGGACAGCTACGAGCAGTACTTC. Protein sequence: CASSLDSYEQYF.

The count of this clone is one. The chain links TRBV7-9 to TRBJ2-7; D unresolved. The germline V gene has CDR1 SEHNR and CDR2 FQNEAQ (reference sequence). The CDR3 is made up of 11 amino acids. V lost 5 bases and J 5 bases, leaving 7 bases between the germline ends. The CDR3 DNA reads TGTGCCAGCAGCAAACGGGACGAGCAGTACTTC. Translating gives CASSKRDEQYF.

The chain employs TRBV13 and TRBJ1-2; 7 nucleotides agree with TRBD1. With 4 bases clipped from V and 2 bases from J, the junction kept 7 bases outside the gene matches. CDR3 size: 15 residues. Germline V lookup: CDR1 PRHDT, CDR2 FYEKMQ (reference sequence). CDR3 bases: TGTGCCAGCAGCTGGCTGGGGACAGAAAACTATGGCTACACCTTC. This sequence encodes CASSWLGTENYGYTF.

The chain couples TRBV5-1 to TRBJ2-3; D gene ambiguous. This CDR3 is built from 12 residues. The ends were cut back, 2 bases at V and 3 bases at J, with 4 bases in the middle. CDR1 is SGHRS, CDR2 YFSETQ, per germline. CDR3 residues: CASSFQTDTQYF. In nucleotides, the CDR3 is TGCGCCAGCAGCTTCCAGACAGATACGCAGTATTTT.

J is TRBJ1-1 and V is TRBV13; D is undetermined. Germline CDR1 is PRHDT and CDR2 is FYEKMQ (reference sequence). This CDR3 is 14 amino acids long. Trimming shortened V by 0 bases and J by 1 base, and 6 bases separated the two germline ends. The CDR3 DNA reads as TGTGCCAGCAGCTTAGGGGGTGAGAACACTGAAGCTTTCTTT. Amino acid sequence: CASSLGGENTEAFF.

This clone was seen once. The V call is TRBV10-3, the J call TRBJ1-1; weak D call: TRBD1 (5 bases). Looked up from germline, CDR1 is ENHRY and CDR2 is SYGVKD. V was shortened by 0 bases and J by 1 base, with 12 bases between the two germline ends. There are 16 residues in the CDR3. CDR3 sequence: CAISESKGAENTEAFF. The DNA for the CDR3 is TGTGCCATCAGTGAGTCCAAAGGGGCGGAGAACACTGAAGCTTTCTTT.

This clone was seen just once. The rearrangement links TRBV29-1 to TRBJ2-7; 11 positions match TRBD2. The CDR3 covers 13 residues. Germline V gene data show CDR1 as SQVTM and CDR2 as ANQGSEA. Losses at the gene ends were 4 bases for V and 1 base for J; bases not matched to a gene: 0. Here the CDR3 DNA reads TGCAGCGTTGGGACTAGCGGGTCCTACGAGCAGTACTTC. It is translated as CSVGTSGSYEQYF.

CDR3 nucleotides: TGCGCCAGCAGCCAACCCTGGACAGGCGAGAACACTGAAGCTTTCTTT. Translated, it gives CASSQPWTGENTEAFF. This sequence joins TRBV4-1 and TRBJ1-1; 7 nucleotides align to TRBD1. This CDR3 is 16 amino acids long. V gave up 2 bases and J gave up 1 base; unmatched junction bases: 7. Germline V gives CDR1 MGHRA, CDR2 YSYEKL.

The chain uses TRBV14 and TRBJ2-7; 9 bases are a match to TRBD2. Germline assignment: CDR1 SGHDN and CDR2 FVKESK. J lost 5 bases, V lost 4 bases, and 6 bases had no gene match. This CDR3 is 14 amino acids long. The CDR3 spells CASSRLSGGDEQYF. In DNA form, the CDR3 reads TGTGCCAGCAGCCGACTTAGCGGGGGAGACGAGCAGTACTTC.

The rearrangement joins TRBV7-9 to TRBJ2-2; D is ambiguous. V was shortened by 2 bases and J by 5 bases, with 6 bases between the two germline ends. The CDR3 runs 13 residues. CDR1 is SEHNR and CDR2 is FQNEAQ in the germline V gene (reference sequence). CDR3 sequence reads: CASSLILTGELFF. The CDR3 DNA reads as TGTGCCAGCAGCTTAATCCTGACCGGGGAGCTGTTTTTT.